This record looks at one T cell receptor beta chain sequence and its context. This specimen comes from a study of blood T cell repertoires in COVID-19. Looking at the study overall: Nucleic acid was either cDNA or gDNA, and it came from T cells, B-cell-depleted T cells, or PBMCs.

V lost 0 bases, J lost 5 bases, and 4 bases lay in between. CDR1 and CDR2 (germline): LNHNV, YYDKDF (reference sequence). There are 12 residues in the CDR3. Authors' methods: Scientists estimated how many nucleated cells there were by amplifying reference gene primers. Clones were read by immunoSEQ multiplex PCR, and TCRdb kept only the in-frame ones, dropping some. V, J and clone size derive from that table, while D and trimming were established from the DNA sequence. The sample records approximately 290,000 clones, approximately 90% being singletons. J is TRBJ2-5 and V is TRBV15; no firm D call. Sequencing was carried out using peripheral blood. The TCR sequence derives from a woman in her sixties with acute or convalescent COVID-19. CDR3 amino acids: CATSRDGETQYF. DNA for the CDR3: TGTGCCACCAGCAGAGATGGCGAGACCCAGTACTTC.